This TCR beta chain emerged from a study of identical twins. This CDR3 region has 16 residues. The J segment lost 3 bases and the V segment lost 5 bases, leaving 9 bases of the junction unmatched. Germline V lookup: CDR1 SGHDN, CDR2 FVKESK. TCRdb re-called the 5' RACE reads with MiXCR, one entry per CDR3 protein. This table has some 760,000 distinct CDR3 sequences, around a sixth appearing once. This sample also belongs to another study, concerning T cells expressing NK-cell markers.

The sequencing input was PBMCs. V gene TRBV14 combines with J gene TRBJ2-3; 9 positions agree with TRBD1. This receptor was taken from a woman younger than 30 in good health. DNA of the CDR3: TGTGCCAGCAGCGGCGGAACAGGGGGCTGGACAGATACGCAGTATTTT. As protein: CASSGGTGGWTDTQYF.